This TCR beta chain was sequenced during a study of long-term antiretroviral therapy in people with HIV. Study-level information: The study's earliest collections predate the 2015 immediate-ART recommendation by about a decade. Whole-study findings and limits: Before ART, certain clones expanded, and these dominated the repertoire at all time points. Patients on ART gained diversity, which nonetheless stayed below transplant donor controls.

Regarding this clone: Its antigen remains unidentified.

V was pared by 4 bases and J by 6 bases, with 7 bases of the junction left unmatched. The CDR3 has 17 amino acids. The germline V gene encodes CDR1 SNHLY and CDR2 FYNNEI. Every one of the donors gave at least one pre-ART PBMC sample and at least two post-ART PBMC samples. Sequencing used immunoSEQ v3.0 at survey level. Libraries were prepared by immunoSEQ multiplex PCR; TCRdb keeps only in-frame clonotypes and omits some of them. The sample records about 30,000 clones, approximately 85% being singletons. The chain recombines TRBV2 with TRBJ2-1; TRBD2 matches 15 bases. This specimen consisted of unsorted PBMCs, obtained 3 years after starting antiretroviral therapy. The TCR comes from a man aged 40-49 years with HIV. The CDR3, as DNA: TGTGCCAGCAGTGGCCTACCGGGACTAGCGGGGGGCAATGAGCAGTTCTTC. Its protein is CASSGLPGLAGGNEQFF. The complete variable domain, with remaining parts taken from reference TRBV2 and TRBJ2-1, reads EPEVTQTPSHQVTQMGQEVILRCVPISNHLYFYWYRQILGQKVEFLVSFYNNEISEKSEIFDDQFSVERPDGSNFTLKIRSTKLEDSAMYFCASSGLPGLAGGNEQFFGPGTRLTVL.